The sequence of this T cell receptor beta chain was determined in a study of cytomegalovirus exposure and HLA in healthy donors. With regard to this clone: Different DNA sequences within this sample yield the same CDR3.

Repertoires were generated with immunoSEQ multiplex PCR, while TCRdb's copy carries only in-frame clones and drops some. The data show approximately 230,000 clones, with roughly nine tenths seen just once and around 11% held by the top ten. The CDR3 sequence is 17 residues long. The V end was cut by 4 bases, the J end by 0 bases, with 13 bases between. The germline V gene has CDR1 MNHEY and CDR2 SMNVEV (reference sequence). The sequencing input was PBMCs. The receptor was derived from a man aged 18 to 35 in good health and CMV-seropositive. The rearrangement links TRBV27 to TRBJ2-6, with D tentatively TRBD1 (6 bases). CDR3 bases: TGTGCCAGCAGTTACCTGGACAGCGACTCTGGGGCCAACGTCCTGACTTTC. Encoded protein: CASSYLDSDSGANVLTF.